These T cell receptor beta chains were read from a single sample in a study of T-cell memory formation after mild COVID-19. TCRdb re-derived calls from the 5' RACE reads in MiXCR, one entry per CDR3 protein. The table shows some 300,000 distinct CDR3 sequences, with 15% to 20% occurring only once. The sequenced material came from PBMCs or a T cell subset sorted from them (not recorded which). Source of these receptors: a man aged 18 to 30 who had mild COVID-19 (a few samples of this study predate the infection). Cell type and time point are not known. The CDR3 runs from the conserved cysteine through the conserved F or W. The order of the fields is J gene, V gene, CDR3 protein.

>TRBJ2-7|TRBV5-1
CASSKGTGGGDGYF
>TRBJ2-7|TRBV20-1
CSAREAEFSYEQYF
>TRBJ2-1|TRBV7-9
CASRPGHFYNEQFF
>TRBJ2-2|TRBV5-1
CASSVKTGLDGELFF
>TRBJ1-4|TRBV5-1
CASSFGSTARGEKLFF
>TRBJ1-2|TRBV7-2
CASRGGGSRYGYTF
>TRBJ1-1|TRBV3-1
CASSQDIWATGAFF
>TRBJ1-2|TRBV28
CATEHRGAGYGYTF
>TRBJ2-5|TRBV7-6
CASSTQTGYQETQYF
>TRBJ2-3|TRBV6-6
CASSYVRTDTQYF
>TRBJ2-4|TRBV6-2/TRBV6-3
CASSTWTGRRNIQYF
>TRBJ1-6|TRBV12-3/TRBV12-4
CASSLVTQNSPLHF
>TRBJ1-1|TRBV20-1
CSAREGAEAFF
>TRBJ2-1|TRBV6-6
CASRQGMGEQFF
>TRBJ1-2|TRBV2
CASSEVREGADGYTF
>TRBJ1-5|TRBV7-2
CASSLTVIFNQPQHF
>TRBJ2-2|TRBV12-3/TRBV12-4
CASSLTAPAGELFF
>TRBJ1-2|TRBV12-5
CASGPGDGSMVTF
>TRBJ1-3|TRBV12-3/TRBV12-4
CASSRDRLSGNTIYF
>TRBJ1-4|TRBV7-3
CASSWTGDNEKLFF
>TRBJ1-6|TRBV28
CASREGSGSPLHF
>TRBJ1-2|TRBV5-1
CASSLSPAGDGYTF
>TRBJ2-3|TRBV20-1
CSAPVFSSTDTQYF
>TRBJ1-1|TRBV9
CASSVTGGRITEAFF
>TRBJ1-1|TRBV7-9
CASTEGRGTEAFF
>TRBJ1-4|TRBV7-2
CASSLNRGKNEKLFF
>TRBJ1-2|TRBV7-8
CASSPGDGVYGYTF
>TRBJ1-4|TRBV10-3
CAATGTGEEKLFF
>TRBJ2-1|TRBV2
CASRASGGSQFF
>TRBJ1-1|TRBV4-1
CASSIAQAVNTEAFF
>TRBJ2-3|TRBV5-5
CASSLNAAERTDTQYF
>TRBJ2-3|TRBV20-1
CSSAGVGDTQYF
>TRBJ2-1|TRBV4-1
CASSYRYGNEQFF
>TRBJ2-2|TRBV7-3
CASSLISRGAGELFF
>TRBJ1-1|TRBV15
CATSRSTTEAFF
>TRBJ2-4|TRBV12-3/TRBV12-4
CASRLDGDYIQYF
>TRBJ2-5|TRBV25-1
CASSEHSQETQYF
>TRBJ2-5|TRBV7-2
CASSLYWTGGIQETQYF
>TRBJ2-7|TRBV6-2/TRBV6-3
CASSYTLRIGGNSYEQYF
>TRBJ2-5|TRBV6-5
CASSYSARGWETQYF
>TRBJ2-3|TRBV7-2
CASLSDTQYF
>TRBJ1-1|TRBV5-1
CASSWEVTWPEAFF
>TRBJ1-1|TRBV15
CATSRDDTEAFF
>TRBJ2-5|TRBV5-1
CASSLAGGVRETQYF
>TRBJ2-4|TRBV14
CASRSGQGNIQYF
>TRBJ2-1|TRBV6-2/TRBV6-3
CASSYSDSYNEQFF
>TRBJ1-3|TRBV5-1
CASSLDGAGNTIYF
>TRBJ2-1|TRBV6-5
CASSYSMRVVGRGQFF
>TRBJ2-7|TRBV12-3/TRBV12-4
CASSPGRLGQYF
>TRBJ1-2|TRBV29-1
CSVDLDRATGYTF
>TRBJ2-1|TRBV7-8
CASSLYRGGYNEQFF
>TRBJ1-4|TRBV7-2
CASSLTPYNEKLFF
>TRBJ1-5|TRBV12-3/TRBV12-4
CASSFPGSHSNQPQHF
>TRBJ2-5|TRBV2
CASKRGAGETQYF
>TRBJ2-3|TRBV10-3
CAISPPGADTQYF
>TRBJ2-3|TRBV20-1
CSARSPSVGTDTQYF
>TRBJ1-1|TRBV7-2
CASSLAGPRGTEAFF
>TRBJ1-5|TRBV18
CASSKEGQPQHF
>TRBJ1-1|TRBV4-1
CASVKAGRPQANTEAFF